These 5 T cell receptor beta chains were sequenced from one sample in a study of blood T cells in healthy people across ages. A second PCR, run for about 7 to 11 cycles, used a sample-barcoded 5' primer plus a J-beta primer mix. TCRdb ran MiXCR on the 5' RACE reads and lists one entry per CDR3 protein. The table lists about 640,000 distinct CDR3 sequences, roughly 58% of them singletons. Sequences were obtained from blood. The receptor set was obtained from a man aged 55 to 70 in good health.

This chain connects TRBV4-1 to TRBJ2-5; TRBD1 matches at 7 bases. The J call may not be correct, given that the DNA end is closer to TRBJ2-7. This CDR3 comprises 14 residues. Germline assignment: CDR1 MGHRA and CDR2 YSYEKL. The CDR3 is CASSQPDRTYEQYF. CDR3 DNA sequence: TGCGCCAGCAGCCAACCGGACAGGACTTACGAGCAGTACTTC.

This rearrangement joins TRBV12-3 or TRBV12-4 to TRBJ1-5, with D possibly matching TRBD1 (5 bases). Deletions cut 4 bases from V and 4 bases from J, with 17 bases between. The CDR3 has 16 amino acids. CDR3 residues: CASSSFGARANQPQHF. Here the CDR3 DNA reads TGTGCCAGCAGTTCGTTCGGGGCACGAGCTAATCAGCCCCAGCATTTT.

This clonotype appeared a single time. The V and J genes are TRBV20-1 and TRBJ2-3; D is ambiguous. Trimming stripped 6 bases from V and 2 bases from J, with 21 bases between. Germline CDR1 reads DFQATT; CDR2 reads SNEGSKA (reference sequence). The CDR3 has 16 residues. CDR3 protein: CSAQPSAFGTTDTQYF. The CDR3 DNA reads TGCAGTGCCCAGCCCTCAGCTTTTGGTACCACAGATACGCAGTATTTT.

This chain links TRBV20-1 with TRBJ2-4; D gene unclear. Near its end, the DNA agrees better with TRBJ2-7, so the J call may be wrong. Looked up from germline, CDR1 is DFQATT and CDR2 is SNEGSKA (reference sequence). The CDR3 sequence is 15 residues long. CDR3 region: CSARAPGSPVGEQYF. The CDR3 nucleotides are TGCAGTGCTAGAGCTCCGGGCTCCCCAGTCGGCGAGCAGTACTTC.

The count of this clonotype is one. The V and J genes are TRBV11-2 and TRBJ2-1, with 8 nucleotides matching TRBD2. There are 16 residues in the CDR3. The germline V gene has CDR1 SGHAT and CDR2 FQNNGV. V shed 11 bases and J 1 base; nucleotides not matched to a gene: 13. In DNA form, the CDR3 reads TGTGCCGGATCCAATAGCGGGGCGAAATCCTACAATGAGCAGTTCTTC. It specifies CAGSNSGAKSYNEQFF.